The 27 T cell receptor beta chains below all came from one sample that was sequenced in a study of cytomegalovirus exposure and HLA in healthy donors. PCR employed 60 Vbeta and 13 Jbeta primers. TCRdb keeps only in-frame clones here, not all; method: immunoSEQ multiplex PCR. The sample yields tens of thousands of clones, 84% seen once. Sequencing was carried out using PBMCs. The source of these receptors is a woman younger than 35 in good health and CMV-seropositive.

The V and J genes are TRBV5-6 and TRBJ2-7; 9 nucleotides align to TRBD1. CDR1 and CDR2 (germline): SGHDT, YYEEEE. There are 14 residues in the CDR3. V lost 4 bases, J lost 6 bases, and 8 bases stayed unmatched. CDR3 protein: CASSTPGTGSEQYF. CDR3 in DNA: TGTGCCAGCAGCACCCCCGGGACAGGGAGCGAGCAGTACTTC. Variable domain in full (rest from reference TRBV5-6 and TRBJ2-7): DAGVTQSPTHLIKTRGQQVTLRCSPKSGHDTVSWYQQALGQGPQFIFQYYEEEERQRGNFPDRFSGHQFPNYSSELNVNALLLGDSALYLCASSTPGTGSEQYFGPGTRLTVT.

The gene calls are TRBV5-8 and TRBJ1-4, with TRBD1 matching over 9 bases. The CDR3 has 16 amino acids. Germline V gene sequence: CDR1 SGHTS, CDR2 YDEGEE. V lost 4 bases to trimming and J lost 7 bases; unmatched junction nucleotides: 11. The CDR3 bases are TGTGCCAGCAGCCAAGCGGGACAGGGTTTGGCTGAAAAACTGTTTTTT. This encodes CASSQAGQGLAEKLFF.

This chain connects TRBV5-4 to TRBJ2-7; 10 positions match TRBD1. Germline CDR1 reads SGHNT; CDR2 reads YYREEE (reference sequence). V was pared by 4 bases and J by 7 bases, with 11 bases of the junction left unmatched. The CDR3 spans 15 residues. CDR3 nucleotides: TGTGCCAGCAGCCCCCGGGGGACAGGGGAATGGGAGCAGTACTTC. It yields the protein CASSPRGTGEWEQYF. Together with reference TRBV5-4 and TRBJ2-7, the CDR3 gives the full variable domain: ETGVTQSPTHLIKTRGQQVTLRCSSQSGHNTVSWYQQALGQGPQFIFQYYREEENGRGNFPPRFSGLQFPNYSSELNVNALELDDSALYLCASSPRGTGEWEQYFGPGTRLTVT.

The rearrangement links TRBV28 to TRBJ2-5, with a tentative D call TRBD2 (6 bases). The CDR3 has 17 residues. CDR1 MDHEN and CDR2 SYDVKM come from the germline V gene. V shed 2 bases and J shed 2 bases, with 18 bases lying between them. CDR3 protein: CASSLSGPGRSQETQYF. CDR3 bases: TGTGCCAGCAGTTTAAGTGGCCCAGGGAGGAGTCAAGAGACCCAGTACTTC. The full variable domain, in which reference TRBV28 and TRBJ2-5 provide the parts outside the CDR3, is DVKVTQSSRYLVKRTGEKVFLECVQDMDHENMFWYRQDPGLGLRLIYFSYDVKMKEKGDIPEGYSVSREKKERFSLILESASTNQTSMYLCASSLSGPGRSQETQYFGPGTRLLVL.

The rearrangement uses TRBV5-1 and TRBJ2-7; 12 bases match TRBD2. This CDR3 has 15 amino acids. Germline loops: CDR1 SGHRS, CDR2 YFSETQ. V gave up 4 bases and J gave up 1 base; unmatched junction bases: 3. The CDR3 region has the DNA TGCGCCAGCAGCCTGACTAGCGGGGGATCCTACGAGCAGTACTTC. Translation gives CASSLTSGGSYEQYF.

The chain employs TRBV5-4 and TRBJ2-2, with unresolved D. The germline CDR1 and CDR2 sequences are SGHNT and YYREEE (reference sequence). This CDR3 is built from 16 residues. The V end was cut by 0 bases, the J end by 9 bases, with 18 bases between. The CDR3 reads CASSLAGQTRTRELFF. The CDR3 bases are TGTGCCAGCAGCTTGGCAGGCCAGACGAGAACAAGGGAGCTGTTTTTT.

The chain joins TRBV5-1 to TRBJ2-1; TRBD1 matches at 11 bases. From germline, CDR1 is SGHRS and CDR2 YFSETQ. The V and J ends lost 4 bases and 6 bases, in that order; junction bases with no gene match: 9. CDR3 length equals 16 residues. The chain's CDR3 is CASSPYGTGGSNEQFF. Here the CDR3 DNA reads TGCGCCAGCAGCCCCTATGGGACAGGGGGTTCCAATGAGCAGTTCTTC.

The chain carries TRBV4-1 and TRBJ2-7; D gene unclear. Germline CDR1 reads MGHRA; CDR2 reads YSYEKL. The CDR3 length is 15 residues. The ends were cut back, 4 bases at V and 0 bases at J, with 13 bases in the middle. The CDR3 sequence is CASSPVARSSYEQYF. Written as DNA, the CDR3 is TGCGCCAGCAGCCCCGTCGCGAGGAGCTCCTACGAGCAGTACTTC.

The gene calls are TRBV29-1 and TRBJ2-7; the match to TRBD2 covers 15 bases. With V trimmed by 7 bases and J by 4 bases, 5 bases remained unmatched. Germline V gene sequence: CDR1 SQVTM, CDR2 ANQGSEA. CDR3 length: 14 amino acids. The CDR3 sequence is CSAGTSGRLYEQYF. The CDR3 nucleotides are TGCAGCGCCGGGACTAGCGGGAGGTTATACGAGCAGTACTTC.

The chain is built from TRBV9 and TRBJ2-1, with D possibly matching TRBD1 (5 bases). Germline-derived CDR1 and CDR2 are SGDLS and YYNGEE. V shed 0 bases and J shed 7 bases, with 8 bases lying between them. The CDR3 is 13 amino acids. The CDR3 nucleotides read TGTGCCAGCAGCGTAGGGACAATAAATGAGCAGTTCTTC. It is translated as CASSVGTINEQFF. Variable domain in full (rest from reference TRBV9 and TRBJ2-1): DSGVTQTPKHLITATGQRVTLRCSPRSGDLSVYWYQQSLDQGLQFLIQYYNGEERAKGNILERFSAQQFPDLHSELNLSSLELGDSALYFCASSVGTINEQFFGPGTRLTVL.

This rearrangement joins TRBV19 to TRBJ2-2; no reliable D call. The germline V gene encodes CDR1 LNHDA and CDR2 SQIVND (reference sequence). The CDR3 has 14 amino acids. V was shortened by 3 bases and J by 4 bases, with 9 bases between the two germline ends. The CDR3 nucleotides read TGTGCCAGTAGTATGATCACGAGCACCGGGGAGCTGTTTTTT. It translates to CASSMITSTGELFF.

The rearrangement uses TRBV5-6 and TRBJ2-1, with 9 bases lining up with TRBD2. J lost 3 bases, V lost 4 bases, and 5 bases had no gene match. CDR3 size: 15 residues. Germline V gene data show CDR1 as SGHDT and CDR2 as YYEEEE. CDR3 residues: CASSLSGGLYNEQFF. The CDR3 coding sequence is TGTGCCAGCAGCCTTAGCGGGGGCCTCTACAATGAGCAGTTCTTC. Looking up the rest from reference TRBV5-6 and TRBJ2-1 gives the full variable domain: DAGVTQSPTHLIKTRGQQVTLRCSPKSGHDTVSWYQQALGQGPQFIFQYYEEEERQRGNFPDRFSGHQFPNYSSELNVNALLLGDSALYLCASSLSGGLYNEQFFGPGTRLTVL.

The V gene is TRBV2, the J gene TRBJ1-1; no reliable D call. The germline V gene encodes CDR1 SNHLY and CDR2 FYNNEI. This CDR3 has 14 amino acids. The V and J ends lost 6 bases and 0 bases respectively, with 11 bases between them. CDR3 bases: TGTGCCAGCAGACGGGTTCTTATGAACACTGAAGCTTTCTTT. It codes for CASRRVLMNTEAFF. Complete variable domain (other parts from reference TRBV2 and TRBJ1-1): EPEVTQTPSHQVTQMGQEVILRCVPISNHLYFYWYRQILGQKVEFLVSFYNNEISEKSEIFDDQFSVERPDGSNFTLKIRSTKLEDSAMYFCASRRVLMNTEAFFGQGTRLTVV.

This sequence joins TRBV27 and TRBJ1-2, with D possibly being TRBD1 (5 bases). This CDR3 region has 13 residues. Germline V CDR1 and CDR2: MNHEY, SMNVEV (reference sequence). V lost 5 bases and J 2 bases, leaving 9 bases between the germline ends. The CDR3 nucleotides read TGTGCCAGCAGTACTCAGGGCAACTATGGCTACACCTTC. Residues: CASSTQGNYGYTF.

The V call is TRBV19, the J call TRBJ1-3, with D unclear. V was clipped by 7 bases and J by 1 base, with 14 bases between them. CDR3 length: 15 residues. Germline CDR1 and CDR2: LNHDA and SQIVND (reference sequence). DNA for the CDR3: TGTGCCAGTACAGTTACGAGGGTGTCTGGAAACACCATATATTTT. As protein: CASTVTRVSGNTIYF.

The chain uses TRBV7-3 and TRBJ1-2; TRBD1 is a possible D gene (6 bases). The CDR3 sequence is 17 residues long. The germline V gene encodes CDR1 SGHTA and CDR2 FQGTGA. Trimming removed 3 bases from V and 7 bases from J, with 24 bases in between. The CDR3 here is CASSLGANDRFGPGYTF. DNA of the CDR3: TGTGCCAGCAGCTTGGGGGCTAACGACAGGTTCGGACCTGGCTACACCTTC.

The chain is built from TRBV6-5 and TRBJ1-1; 7 nucleotides agree with TRBD1. V lost 6 bases to trimming and J lost 5 bases; unmatched junction nucleotides: 6. Per the germline V gene, CDR1 is MNHEY and CDR2 is SVGAGI. CDR3 length: 13 amino acids. The CDR3 region has the DNA TGTGCCAGCAGCCCGACAGGGCGGACTGAAGCTTTCTTT. It translates to CASSPTGRTEAFF.

V is TRBV7-8 and J is TRBJ1-2; D possibly corresponds to TRBD1 (5 bases). There are 15 residues in the CDR3. Germline V gene lookup returns CDR1 SGHVS and CDR2 FQNEAQ. Trimming took off 0 bases at V and 6 bases at J, with 14 bases between the two ends. The CDR3 DNA reads TGTGCCAGCAGCTTAGCTGTTCGGTCAGGGAATGGCTACACCTTC. Encoded protein: CASSLAVRSGNGYTF. Supplemented by reference TRBV7-8 and TRBJ1-2, the full variable domain reads GAGVSQSPRYKVAKRGQDVALRCDPISGHVSLFWYQQALGQGPEFLTYFQNEAQLDKSGLPSDRFFAERPEGSVSTLKIQRTQQEDSAVYLCASSLAVRSGNGYTFGSGTRLTVV.

The V call is TRBV5-1, the J call TRBJ2-7; 9 bases agree with TRBD1. The V gene end was trimmed by 0 bases and the J gene end by 5 bases; junction bases not matched to a gene: 12. The germline V gene encodes CDR1 SGHRS and CDR2 YFSETQ. The CDR3 contains 17 residues. CDR3 protein: CASSLAVGLQGANEQYF. In nucleotides, the CDR3 is TGCGCCAGCAGCTTGGCCGTCGGTCTACAGGGGGCGAACGAGCAGTACTTC.

The chain employs TRBV13 and TRBJ2-7; 7 nucleotides match TRBD2. The CDR3 extends over 14 amino acids. V dropped 7 bases and J dropped 1; count of bases not matched to a gene: 7. CDR1 PRHDT and CDR2 FYEKMQ come from the germline V gene (reference sequence). In DNA form, the CDR3 reads TGTGCCAGCAACAGTAGGGGAGGGTCCTACGAGCAGTACTTC. Protein product: CASNSRGGSYEQYF.

V usage is TRBV5-6 and J usage is TRBJ2-2, with a tentative D call TRBD2 (6 bases). Germline V gives CDR1 SGHDT, CDR2 YYEEEE. The CDR3 is 12 amino acids. V was trimmed by 0 bases and J by 13 bases, leaving 10 bases between them. CDR3: CASSLGGEWLFF. CDR3 nucleotides: TGTGCCAGCAGCTTGGGGGGGGAATGGCTGTTTTTT. Together with reference TRBV5-6 and TRBJ2-2, the CDR3 gives the full variable domain: DAGVTQSPTHLIKTRGQQVTLRCSPKSGHDTVSWYQQALGQGPQFIFQYYEEEERQRGNFPDRFSGHQFPNYSSELNVNALLLGDSALYLCASSLGGEWLFFGEGSRLTVL.

The rearrangement joins TRBV6-5 to TRBJ2-7; 11 bases map to TRBD2. The germline V gene encodes CDR1 MNHEY and CDR2 SVGAGI. Trimming at V came to 0 bases and at J to 5 bases, leaving 3 bases not matched to a gene. There are 15 residues in the CDR3. In nucleotides, the CDR3 is TGTGCCAGCAGTTACTCTAGCGGGAGGGACCACGAGCAGTACTTC. Amino acids: CASSYSSGRDHEQYF.

Concerning this clone itself: Here the CDR3 omits its conserved ending phenylalanine or tryptophan, so a read error is the likely source. The V call is TRBV5-6, the J call TRBJ1-2; D gene unclear. CDR3 length: 15 amino acids. Germline lookup yields CDR1 SGHDT and CDR2 YYEEEE. The ends were cut back, 0 bases at V and 3 bases at J, with 12 bases in the middle. CDR3 coding DNA: TGTGCCAGCAGCTTGGAAGGTGGGGAGTACTATGGCTACACCCTC. Translating it yields CASSLEGGEYYGYTL.

CDR3 sequence (DNA): TGTGCCAGCAGCTTAGAAACTAGCAGCGAGACCCAGTACTTC. Its protein is CASSLETSSETQYF. The chain joins TRBV7-9 to TRBJ2-5; weak D call: TRBD2 (6 bases). V dropped 1 base and J dropped 5 bases, with 11 bases sitting between them. Germline V gene sequence: CDR1 SEHNR, CDR2 FQNEAQ (reference sequence). This CDR3 is 14 amino acids long.

This clone was detected a few times. This sequence joins TRBV27 and TRBJ2-6, with 7 bases fitting TRBD1. The junction had 12 bases not matched to a gene; V was cut back by 7 bases and J by 0 bases. CDR3 length equals 18 residues. The V gene's germline CDR1 is MNHEY and CDR2 SMNVEV (reference sequence). In DNA, the CDR3 is TGTGCCAGCACGAGGGCCGGGACAGTACGCTCTGGGGCCAACGTCCTGACTTTC. Translated: CASTRAGTVRSGANVLTF.

This chain connects TRBV2 to TRBJ1-3; D is undetermined. V lost 1 base to trimming and J lost 8 bases, with 15 bases between them. This CDR3 spans 15 amino acids. From germline, CDR1 is SNHLY and CDR2 FYNNEI. The CDR3 loop reads CASSEVGVTVDTIYF. DNA of the CDR3: TGTGCCAGCAGTGAAGTCGGGGTCACGGTAGACACCATATATTTT.

This chain joins TRBV27 and TRBJ1-5; a weak D match, TRBD1 (6 bases). Germline CDR1 and CDR2: MNHEY and SMNVEV (reference sequence). The CDR3 runs to 16 residues. The germline V and J ends were trimmed by 5 bases and 9 bases, with 23 bases remaining between them. CDR3 nucleotide sequence: TGTGCCAGCAGTACAACATACAGGGTACCGGGTCGGCCCCAGCATTTT. This gives the protein CASSTTYRVPGRPQHF.